Described below is a single T cell receptor (beta chain) sequence and its context. Other nucleotide sequences from this sample produce the same CDR3. Germline values: CDR1 SNHLY, CDR2 FYNNEI. The CDR3 totals 14 residues. The ends lost 6 bases at V and 4 bases at J; junction bases unmatched: 4. How the authors handled the data: Amplification with reference gene primers provided the estimates of nucleated cell counts. Sequenced by immunoSEQ multiplex PCR; TCRdb stores in-frame clones only, minus some. V and J calls and clone size are given by that table; D and trimming were obtained from the DNA. The sample has about 190,000 clones; approximately 80% are singletons. This sample was included in a study of blood T cell repertoires in COVID-19. Study at large: Some COVID-19 samples were acute and others convalescent; all came from the United States, Italy and Spain. Nucleic acid was either cDNA or gDNA, and it came from T cells, B-cell-depleted T cells, or PBMCs.

The V call is TRBV2, the J call TRBJ1-4; 8 bases line up with TRBD1. Material for sequencing was peripheral blood. This TCR was recovered from a woman in her 50s with acute or convalescent COVID-19. Here the CDR3 reads CASRKQGVNEKLFF. In nucleotides, the CDR3 is TGTGCCAGCAGGAAACAGGGGGTTAATGAAAAACTGTTTTTT.